This TCR beta chain was sequenced in a study of OX40 agonist ivuxolimab in advanced cancers. Study context: Ivuxolimab doses were 0.01, 0.1, 0.3, 1.5, 3 or 10 mg/kg every 2 weeks.

Study-wide findings and caveats: Among some nonresponders, normalized T-cell clonal expansion was also low. Both blood CD4+ and CD8+ T cells showed clonal growth by week 6 at 0.1 to 3.0 mg/kg.

For this clone: Its antigen is currently unknown.

Measured with immunoSEQ multiplex PCR; TCRdb has only the in-frame clones, and not every one. The data show fewer than 75,000 clones, less than 90% seen once. V lost 2 bases and J 10 bases, leaving 28 bases between the germline ends. The CDR3 sequence is 18 residues long. CDR1 SGHRS and CDR2 YFSETQ come from the germline V gene. The receptor was isolated from an adult with an advanced solid tumor such as melanoma, head and neck, liver or kidney cancer. The rearrangement joins TRBV5-1 to TRBJ2-1; D may correspond to TRBD1 or TRBD2 (6 bases each). This specimen consisted of CD4+ or CD8+ T cells sorted from blood, obtained in a trial of the OX40 agonist ivuxolimab. DNA of the CDR3: TGCGCCAGCAGCTTCCGGCCTCAATCGGGGGCACGGACGGAGGAGCAGTTCTTC. Amino acid sequence: CASSFRPQSGARTEEQFF.